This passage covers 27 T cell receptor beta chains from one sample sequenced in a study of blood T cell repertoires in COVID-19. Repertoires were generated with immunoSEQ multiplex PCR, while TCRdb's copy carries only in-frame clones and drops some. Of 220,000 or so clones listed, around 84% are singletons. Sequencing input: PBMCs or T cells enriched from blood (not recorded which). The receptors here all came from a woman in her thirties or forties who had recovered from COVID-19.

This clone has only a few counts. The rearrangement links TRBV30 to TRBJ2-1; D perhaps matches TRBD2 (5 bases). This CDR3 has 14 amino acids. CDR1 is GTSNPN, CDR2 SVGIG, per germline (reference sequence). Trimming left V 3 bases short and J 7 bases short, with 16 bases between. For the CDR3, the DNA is TGTGCCTGGAGCGTCCGGGCCGGGATGAATGAGCAGTTCTTC. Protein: CAWSVRAGMNEQFF.

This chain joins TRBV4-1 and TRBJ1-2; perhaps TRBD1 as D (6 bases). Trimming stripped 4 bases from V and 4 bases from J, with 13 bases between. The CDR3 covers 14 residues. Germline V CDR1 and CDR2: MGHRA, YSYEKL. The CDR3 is CASSPGRQVYGYTF. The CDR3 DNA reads TGCGCCAGCAGCCCCGGAAGACAGGTCTATGGCTACACCTTC.

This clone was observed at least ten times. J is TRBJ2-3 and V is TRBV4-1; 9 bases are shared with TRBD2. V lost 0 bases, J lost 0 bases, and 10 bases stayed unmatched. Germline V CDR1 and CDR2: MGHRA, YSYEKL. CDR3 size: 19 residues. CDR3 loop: CASSQDGSGSDTSTDTQYF. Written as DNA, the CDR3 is TGCGCCAGCAGCCAAGATGGTAGCGGGAGCGACACTAGCACAGATACGCAGTATTTT.

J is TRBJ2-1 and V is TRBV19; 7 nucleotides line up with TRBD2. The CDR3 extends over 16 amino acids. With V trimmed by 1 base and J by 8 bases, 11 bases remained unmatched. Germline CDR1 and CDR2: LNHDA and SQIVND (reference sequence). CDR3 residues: CASSIGPRREKDEQFF. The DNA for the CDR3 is TGTGCCAGTAGTATAGGACCTAGGCGGGAGAAAGATGAGCAGTTCTTC.

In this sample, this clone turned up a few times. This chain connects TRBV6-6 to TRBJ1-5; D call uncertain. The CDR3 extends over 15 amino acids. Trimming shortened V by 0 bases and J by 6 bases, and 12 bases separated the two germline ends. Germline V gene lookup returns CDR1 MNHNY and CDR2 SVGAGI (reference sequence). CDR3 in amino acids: CASSYSRGKGQPQHF. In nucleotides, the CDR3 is TGTGCCAGCAGTTACTCGCGGGGAAAGGGTCAGCCCCAGCATTTT.

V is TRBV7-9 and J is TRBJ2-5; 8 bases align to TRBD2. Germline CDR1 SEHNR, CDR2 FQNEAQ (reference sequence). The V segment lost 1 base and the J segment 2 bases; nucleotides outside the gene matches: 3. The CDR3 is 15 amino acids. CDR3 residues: CASSLGAGGQETQYF. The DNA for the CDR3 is TGTGCCAGCAGCTTAGGGGCGGGAGGTCAAGAGACCCAGTACTTC.

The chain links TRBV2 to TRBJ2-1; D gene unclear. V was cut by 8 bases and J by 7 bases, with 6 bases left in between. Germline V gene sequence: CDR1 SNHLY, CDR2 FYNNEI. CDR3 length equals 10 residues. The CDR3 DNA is TGTGCCAGCGAGAGGAATGAGCAGTTCTTC. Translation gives CASERNEQFF.

In nucleotides, the CDR3 is TGTGCCAGCAGCACAACCATAAACACTGAAGCTTTCTTT. This sequence encodes CASSTTINTEAFF. This chain joins TRBV7-9 and TRBJ1-1, with no clear D. The V and J ends lost 5 bases and 2 bases respectively, with 9 bases between them. This CDR3 has 13 residues. Germline CDR1 reads SEHNR; CDR2 reads FQNEAQ (reference sequence).

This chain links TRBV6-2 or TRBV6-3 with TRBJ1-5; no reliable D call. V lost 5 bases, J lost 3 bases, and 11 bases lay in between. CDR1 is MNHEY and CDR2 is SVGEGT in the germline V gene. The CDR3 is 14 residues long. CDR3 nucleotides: TGTGCCAGCAGTCGACACCCACCCAATCAGCCCCAGCATTTT. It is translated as CASSRHPPNQPQHF.

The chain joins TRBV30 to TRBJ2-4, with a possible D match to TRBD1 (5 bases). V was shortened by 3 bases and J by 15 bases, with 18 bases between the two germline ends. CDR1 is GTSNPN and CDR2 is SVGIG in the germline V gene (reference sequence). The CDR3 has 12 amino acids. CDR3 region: CAWRSQDHGSYF. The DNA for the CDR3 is TGTGCCTGGAGATCACAGGACCACGGATCGTACTTC.

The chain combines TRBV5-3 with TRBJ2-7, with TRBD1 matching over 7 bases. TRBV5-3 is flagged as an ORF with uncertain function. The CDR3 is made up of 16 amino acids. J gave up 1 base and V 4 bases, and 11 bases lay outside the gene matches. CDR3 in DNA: TGTGCCAGAAGCGAGAGGACAGGACCATTTTCCTACGAGCAGTACGTC. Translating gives CARSERTGPFSYEQYV.

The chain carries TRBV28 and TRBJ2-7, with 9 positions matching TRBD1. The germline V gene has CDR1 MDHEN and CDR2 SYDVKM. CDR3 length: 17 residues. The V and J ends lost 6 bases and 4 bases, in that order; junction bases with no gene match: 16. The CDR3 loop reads CASSYTIGGTGKYEQYF. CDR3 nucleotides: TGTGCCAGCAGCTATACAATAGGTGGGACAGGGAAATACGAGCAGTACTTC.

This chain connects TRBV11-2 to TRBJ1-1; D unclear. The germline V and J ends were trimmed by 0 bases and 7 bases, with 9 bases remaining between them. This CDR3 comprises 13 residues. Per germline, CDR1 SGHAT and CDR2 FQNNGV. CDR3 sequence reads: CASSLELSGEAFF. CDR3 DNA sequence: TGTGCCAGCAGCTTAGAGCTATCAGGTGAAGCTTTCTTT.

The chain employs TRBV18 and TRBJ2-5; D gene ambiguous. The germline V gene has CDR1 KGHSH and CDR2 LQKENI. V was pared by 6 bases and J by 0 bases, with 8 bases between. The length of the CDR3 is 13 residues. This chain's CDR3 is CASSPGYQETQYF. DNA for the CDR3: TGTGCCAGCTCCCCCGGGTACCAAGAGACCCAGTACTTC.

This CDR3 reads CASSLRASGAVNEQYF. CDR3 bases: TGTGCCAGCAGCTTACGCGCTAGCGGGGCGGTGAACGAGCAGTACTTC. The chain has TRBV7-9 and TRBJ2-7; 9 bases are shared with TRBD2. Germline V gives CDR1 SEHNR, CDR2 FQNEAQ (reference sequence). The J segment lost 5 bases and the V segment lost 2 bases, leaving 10 bases of the junction unmatched. CDR3 size: 16 residues.

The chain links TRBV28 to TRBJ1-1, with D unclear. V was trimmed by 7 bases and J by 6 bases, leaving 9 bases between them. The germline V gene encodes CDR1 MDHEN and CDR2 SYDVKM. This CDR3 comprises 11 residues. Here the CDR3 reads CASIFRSEAFF. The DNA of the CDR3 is TGTGCCAGCATTTTTCGGTCTGAAGCTTTCTTT.

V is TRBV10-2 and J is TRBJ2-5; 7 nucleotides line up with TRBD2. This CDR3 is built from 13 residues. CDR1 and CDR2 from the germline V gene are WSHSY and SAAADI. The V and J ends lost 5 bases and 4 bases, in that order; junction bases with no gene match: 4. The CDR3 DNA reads TGCGCCAGCAGTACGGGGAGGGGAGAGACCCAGTACTTC. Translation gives CASSTGRGETQYF.

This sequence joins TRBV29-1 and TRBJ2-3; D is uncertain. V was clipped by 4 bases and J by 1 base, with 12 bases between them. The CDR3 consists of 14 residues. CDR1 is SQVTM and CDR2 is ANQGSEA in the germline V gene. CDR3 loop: CSVVHGARTDTQYF. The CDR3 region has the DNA TGCAGCGTTGTCCACGGAGCCCGCACAGATACGCAGTATTTT.

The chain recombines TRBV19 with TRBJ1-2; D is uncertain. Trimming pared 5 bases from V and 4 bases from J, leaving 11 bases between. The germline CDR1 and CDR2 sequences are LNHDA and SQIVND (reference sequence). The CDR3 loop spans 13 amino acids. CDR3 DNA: TGTGCCAGTAGTTGGGGAGGTGCCTATGGCTACACCTTC. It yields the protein CASSWGGAYGYTF.

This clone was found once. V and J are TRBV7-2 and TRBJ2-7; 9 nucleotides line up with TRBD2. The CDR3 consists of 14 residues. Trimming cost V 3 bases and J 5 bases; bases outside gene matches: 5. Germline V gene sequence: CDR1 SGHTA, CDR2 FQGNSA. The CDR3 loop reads CASSFGIAGDEQYV. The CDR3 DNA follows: TGTGCCAGCAGCTTCGGGATAGCGGGAGACGAGCAGTACGTC.

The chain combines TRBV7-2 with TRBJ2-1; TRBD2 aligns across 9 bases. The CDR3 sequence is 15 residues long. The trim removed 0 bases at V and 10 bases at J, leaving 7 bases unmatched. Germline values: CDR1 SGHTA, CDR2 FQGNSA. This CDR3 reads CASSLAGGRAEEQFF. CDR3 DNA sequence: TGTGCCAGCAGCTTAGCGGGCGGGAGGGCCGAGGAGCAGTTCTTC.

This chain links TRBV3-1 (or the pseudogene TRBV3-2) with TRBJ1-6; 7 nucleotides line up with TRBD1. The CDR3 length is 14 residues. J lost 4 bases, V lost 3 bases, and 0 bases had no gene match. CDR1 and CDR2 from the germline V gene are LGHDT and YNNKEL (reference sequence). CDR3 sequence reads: CASSQGQYNSPLHF. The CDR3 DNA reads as TGTGCCAGCAGCCAGGGACAGTATAATTCACCCCTCCACTTT.

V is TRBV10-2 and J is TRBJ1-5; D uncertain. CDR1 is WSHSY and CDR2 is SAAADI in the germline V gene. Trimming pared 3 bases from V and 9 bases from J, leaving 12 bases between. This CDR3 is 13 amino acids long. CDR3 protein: CASSETYEWPQHF. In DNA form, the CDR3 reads TGCGCCAGCAGTGAAACCTATGAGTGGCCCCAGCATTTT.

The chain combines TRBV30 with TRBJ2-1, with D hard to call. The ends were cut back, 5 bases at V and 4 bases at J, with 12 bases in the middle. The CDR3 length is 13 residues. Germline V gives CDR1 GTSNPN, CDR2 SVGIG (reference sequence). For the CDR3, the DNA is TGTGCCTGGGATCCCAACAGATACAATGAGCAGTTCTTC. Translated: CAWDPNRYNEQFF.

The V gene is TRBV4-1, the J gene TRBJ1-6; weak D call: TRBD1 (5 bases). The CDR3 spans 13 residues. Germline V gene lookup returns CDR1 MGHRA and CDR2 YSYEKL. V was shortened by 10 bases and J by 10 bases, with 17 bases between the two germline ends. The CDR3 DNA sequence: TGCGCCACCGCCGTGGTGGGGCACTCACCCCTCCACTTT. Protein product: CATAVVGHSPLHF.

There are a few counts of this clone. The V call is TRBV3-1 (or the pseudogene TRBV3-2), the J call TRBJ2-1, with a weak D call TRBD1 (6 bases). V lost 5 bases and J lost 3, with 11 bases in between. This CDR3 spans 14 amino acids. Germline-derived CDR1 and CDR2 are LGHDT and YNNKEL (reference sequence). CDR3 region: CASSGEGDYNEQFF. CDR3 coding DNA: TGTGCCAGCAGCGGCGAGGGGGACTACAATGAGCAGTTCTTC.

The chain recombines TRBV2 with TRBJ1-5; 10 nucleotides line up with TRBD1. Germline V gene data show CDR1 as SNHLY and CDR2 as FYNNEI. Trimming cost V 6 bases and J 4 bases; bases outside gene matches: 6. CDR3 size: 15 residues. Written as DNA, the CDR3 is TGTGCCAGCAGACTGGGACAGGGGCTTAATCAGCCCCAGCATTTT. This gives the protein CASRLGQGLNQPQHF.